The clone carrying this TCR beta chain was seen a few times. What it recognizes is unknown. PCR was performed a second time for about 6 to 12 cycles using a sample-barcoded 5' primer and a J-beta primer mix. MiXCR, run by TCRdb on the 5' RACE reads, gives a single entry per CDR3 protein. The sample includes 980,000 or so distinct CDR3 sequences, about 48% of them seen just once. The sample belongs to a study of blood T cells in healthy people across ages. Whole-study findings and limits: The diversity estimates, figures obtained from one million T cells, were considered underestimates. Correlation between TCR beta diversity and naive T cell percentage was strong. It was not possible, with unsorted PBMCs, to conclusively compare naive and antigen-experienced cells.

Germline CDR1 reads MNHEY; CDR2 reads SMNVEV (reference sequence). The V and J ends lost 5 bases and 0 bases respectively, with 10 bases between them. CDR3 length: 14 residues. A minimum of 6.5 million PBMCs was isolated per sample. Specimen: blood. The rearrangement uses TRBV27 and TRBJ2-5, with D maybe TRBD1 (5 bases). The TCR sequence derives from a man aged 30-40 years in good health. The CDR3 DNA follows: TGTGCCAGCAGTCCTATAGGGGACCAAGAGACCCAGTACTTC. Protein: CASSPIGDQETQYF.